This record covers a single T cell receptor (beta chain). The antigen is not known. Amplification used 60 Vbeta primers and 13 Jbeta primers. The repertoire was sequenced with immunoSEQ multiplex PCR; TCRdb's copy has only in-frame clones and lacks some. The sample lists about 130,000 clones, about four fifths occurring once. The record originates from a study of cytomegalovirus exposure and HLA in healthy donors. Trimming took off 9 bases at V and 3 bases at J, with 16 bases between the two ends. In germline, CDR1 is SGHTA, CDR2 FQGNSA. This CDR3 is 14 amino acids long. Findings and limits, study-wide: V- and J-gene trimming in TCR beta was tied to a missense DCLRE1C variant by an analysis performed later.

The sequenced sample consisted of PBMCs. The chain employs TRBV7-2 and TRBJ2-3, with D tentatively TRBD2 (6 bases). This TCR was sampled from a woman aged 55-69 years in good health and CMV-seropositive. CDR3 in DNA: TGTGCCAGTTCTGCGGGGACGGGGACAGATACGCAGTATTTT. The encoded protein is CASSAGTGTDTQYF.